This T cell receptor beta chain was retrieved from a study of T cell responses to AZD1222 COVID-19 vaccine. The protocol was immunoSEQ multiplex PCR, while the TCRdb copy is restricted to in-frame clones and leaves out a portion. The data show 140,000 or so clones, with roughly 86% seen just once and about 5% held by the top ten. In germline, CDR1 is LNHDA, CDR2 SQIVND (reference sequence). The CDR3 consists of 13 residues. Trimming took off 8 bases at V and 2 bases at J, with 12 bases between the two ends. The chain has TRBV19 and TRBJ1-2; no clear D gene. Here the sequenced sample was peripheral blood, taken 28 days after the second AZD1222 dose. The sequence came from an adult who received the AZD1222 COVID-19 vaccine. The CDR3 sequence: CASAGRPNYGYTF. DNA for the CDR3: TGTGCCAGTGCCGGACGGCCGAACTATGGCTACACCTTC.